The sequence of this T cell receptor beta chain was determined in a study of blood T cell repertoires in COVID-19. Per the germline V gene, CDR1 is KGHDR and CDR2 is SFDVKD. The CDR3 covers 13 residues. Trimming pared 6 bases from V and 6 bases from J, leaving 13 bases between. Each recovered donor of Cohort 3 presented with two negative PCRs, clearance, or symptom resolution. The table came from immunoSEQ multiplex PCR; TCRdb's copy has only in-frame clones and leaves some out. Among about 200,000 clones listed, 87% were seen once. This receptor was identified in a woman younger than 45 who had recovered from COVID-19. The genes are TRBV24-1 and TRBJ1-2, with TRBD1 as a possible D gene (5 bases). The material sequenced was PBMCs or T cells enriched from blood (not recorded which). CDR3 amino acids: CATSSGTLNGYTF. The CDR3 DNA is TGTGCCACCAGTTCCGGGACTCTCAATGGCTACACCTTC.